The rows below give T cell receptor beta chains drawn from one sample of a study of cytomegalovirus exposure and HLA in healthy donors. Here immunoSEQ multiplex PCR was the method, and the copy in TCRdb shows in-frame clones only, minus some. The table lists 110,000 or so clones, over 55% of them singletons, with about 8.5% in the top ten. Sequenced input: PBMCs. These receptors all come from a man younger than 35 in good health and CMV-seropositive. Each CDR3 is given with its conserved first and last residue. D genes are given only for firm matches. Clone size, where shown, is once, few, many, or a class for clones that have expanded.

TRBV5-1	.	.	TRBJ1-6	TGCGCCAGCAGCTACAGAGAGAATTCACCCCTCCACTTT	CASSYRENSPLHF
TRBV7-6	.	TRBD1	TRBJ2-7	TGTGCCAGCAGCGAGCGACAGGGGAGGCACGAGCAGTACTTC	CASSERQGRHEQYF
TRBV9	.	.	TRBJ2-5	TGTGCCAGCAGCGTAGGAGGCCGGGAGACCCAGTACTTC	CASSVGGRETQYF
TRBV19	.	.	TRBJ2-7	TGTGCCAGTAGTATAAAGGGCGGGGACAGCCCCTTCCAGTACTTC	CASSIKGGDSPFQYF
TRBV27	few	.	TRBJ1-5	TGTGCCAGCAGGAGGTATAGCAATCAGCCCCAGCATTTT	CASRRYSNQPQHF
TRBV5-6	.	.	TRBJ1-5	TGTGCCAGCAGCTGGGGCTGGTCGGGCAATCAGCCCCAGCATTTT	CASSWGWSGNQPQHF
TRBV10-3	.	.	TRBJ1-4	TGTGCCATCTGTTTACAACAGGGTCTAAATGAAAAACTGTTTTTT	CAICLQQGLNEKLFF
TRBV5-1	.	TRBD2	TRBJ2-3	TGCGCCAGCATACTAGCGGGGGGGGCAGATACGCAGTATTTT	CASILAGGADTQYF
TRBV7-2	.	.	TRBJ1-2	TGTGCCAGCAGCTTAGATGGCGGATGGAGGGGCTACACCTTC	CASSLDGGWRGYTF
TRBV10-2	.	TRBD1	TRBJ2-1	TGCGCCAGCAGTGAGTCGGTGGCAGGGGGCTTCGATGAGCAGTTCTTC	CASSESVAGGFDEQFF